This TCR beta chain derives from a study of blood T cells in healthy people across ages. For the study at large: Template switching retrieved approximately one barcoded beta molecule for each two T cells. General study points: Both naive CD4+ cell counts and diversity were greater in long-lived donors than in aged donors.

Concerning this clonotype: Antigen specificity is unknown.

The germline gives CDR1 SGHVS, CDR2 FQNEAQ. This CDR3 has 16 amino acids. Between the trimmed V and J ends, which lost 1 base and 4 bases, there was a span of 16 bases. The study isolated at least 7 million PBMCs from each sample. The second PCR ran about 7 to 12 cycles with a sample-barcoded 5' primer and J-beta primers. With 12 random nucleotides, a template-switch adaptor tagged each individual cDNA molecule. TCRdb re-derived calls from the 5' RACE reads in MiXCR, one entry per CDR3 protein. The profile covers roughly 1.4 million distinct CDR3 sequences, with 59% appearing a single time and approximately 7% taken by the ten largest.

This clonotype was sampled from a man between 18 and 35 years old in good health. The sample taken for sequencing was blood. The chain combines TRBV7-8 with TRBJ1-1; D is ambiguous. CDR3 amino acids: CASSLVLKVPPTEAFF. In DNA form, the CDR3 reads TGTGCCAGCAGCTTAGTGCTGAAGGTTCCCCCCACTGAAGCTTTCTTT.